This TCR beta chain is from a study of tumor-infiltrating lymphocytes in oesophageal squamous cell carcinoma. Via MiXCR, TCRdb re-called the PCR reads, giving one row per CDR3 protein. The sample yields around 23,000 distinct CDR3 sequences, around two fifths seen once. The CDR3 consists of 14 residues. J was trimmed by 7 bases and V by 5 bases; bases with no gene match: 6. CDR1 is SGHTA and CDR2 is FQGNSA in the germline V gene. This receptor was obtained from a male donor with esophageal squamous cell carcinoma. The sequencing input was esophageal tumor tissue. This chain uses TRBV7-2 with TRBJ1-2; TRBD1 matches 11 bases. Here the CDR3 reads CASSLGQGAGGYTF. For the CDR3, the DNA is TGTGCCAGCAGCCTCGGACAGGGGGCAGGTGGCTACACCTTC.